This is a list of T cell receptor beta chains from one sample in a study of T-cell reconstitution after alpha-beta-depleted transplantation in children. TCRdb reprocessed the PCR reads via MiXCR and lists one record per CDR3 protein. This table has about 900,000 distinct CDR3 sequences, about 30% appearing once. The sequencing here drew on PBMCs, mostly from graft donor cells, taken 360 days after TCRalphabeta/CD19-depleted stem cell transplant. The receptors were sampled from a boy less than two years old who had a stem cell transplant for SCID, so the T cells may come from the graft donor. Both conserved end residues are part of each CDR3. A D gene is named only where the DNA matches it firmly. Rows may omit the clone size; those that give it use once, few, many or a size class.

CDR3nt: TGTGCCAGCAGTTACTCGCAGGGGAACTATGGCTACACCTTC
CDR3aa: CASSYSQGNYGYTF
abundance: few
d_gene: -
v_gene: TRBV6-5
j_gene: TRBJ1-2

CDR3nt: TGTGCCTGGAGTGTACTCCCGGCGTTCACAGATACGCAGTATTTT
CDR3aa: CAWSVLPAFTDTQYF
abundance: -
d_gene: -
v_gene: TRBV30
j_gene: TRBJ2-3

CDR3nt: TGCAGCGTTGAGGACAGGGGGGCTTACGAGCAGTACTTC
CDR3aa: CSVEDRGAYEQYF
abundance: -
d_gene: TRBD1
v_gene: TRBV29-1
j_gene: TRBJ2-7

CDR3nt: TGCAGCGGCCGGGTAGCGGGGGTGGGCAATGAGCAGTTCTTC
CDR3aa: CSGRVAGVGNEQFF
abundance: -
d_gene: TRBD2
v_gene: TRBV20-1
j_gene: TRBJ2-1

CDR3nt: TGTGCCAGCAGCACCGGGACAGGGGACGAGCAGTACTTC
CDR3aa: CASSTGTGDEQYF
abundance: -
d_gene: TRBD1
v_gene: TRBV7-9
j_gene: TRBJ2-7

CDR3nt: TGTGCCAGCAGTTCCTCGGACAGAATTAATGAAAAACTGTTTTTT
CDR3aa: CASSSSDRINEKLFF
abundance: -
d_gene: -
v_gene: TRBV6-5
j_gene: TRBJ1-4

CDR3nt: TGTGCCAGCAGCCCCCAACTGACAGGGCCCACCTACAGTAATGAGCAGTTCTTC
CDR3aa: CASSPQLTGPTYSNEQFF
abundance: few
d_gene: TRBD1
v_gene: TRBV7-8
j_gene: TRBJ2-1

CDR3nt: TGTGCCAGCAGCACCCTGACCTCCGGGGAGCTGTTTTTT
CDR3aa: CASSTLTSGELFF
abundance: few
d_gene: -
v_gene: TRBV5-5
j_gene: TRBJ2-2

CDR3nt: TGTGCCAGCAGCGTAGGGGGTAACGCAGATACGCAGTATTTT
CDR3aa: CASSVGGNADTQYF
abundance: few
d_gene: -
v_gene: TRBV9
j_gene: TRBJ2-3

CDR3nt: TGTGCCAGCAGCAAGACTCGCACCGGGGAGCTGTTTTTT
CDR3aa: CASSKTRTGELFF
abundance: -
d_gene: -
v_gene: TRBV5-6
j_gene: TRBJ2-2

CDR3nt: TGTGCCACCAGCAGAGATGGGGGATCTCAGCCCCAGCATTTT
CDR3aa: CATSRDGGSQPQHF
abundance: few
d_gene: -
v_gene: TRBV15
j_gene: TRBJ1-5

CDR3nt: TGTGCCAGCAGTTCCCCGGATCACTACGAGCAGTACTTC
CDR3aa: CASSSPDHYEQYF
abundance: few
d_gene: -
v_gene: TRBV6-2/TRBV6-3
j_gene: TRBJ2-7

CDR3nt: TGTGCCAGCAGTTACTCGACTTTTAATGAGCAGTTCTTC
CDR3aa: CASSYSTFNEQFF
abundance: -
d_gene: -
v_gene: TRBV6-2/TRBV6-3
j_gene: TRBJ2-1

CDR3nt: TGTGCCAGCAGTTTGAGGCCGGTACGTCATGAGCAGTTCTTC
CDR3aa: CASSLRPVRHEQFF
abundance: few
d_gene: -
v_gene: TRBV12-3/TRBV12-4
j_gene: TRBJ2-1

CDR3nt: TGTGCCAGCAGTACCTCAGGGGGCCGGCAAGAGACCCAGTACTTC
CDR3aa: CASSTSGGRQETQYF
abundance: -
d_gene: TRBD1
v_gene: TRBV12-3/TRBV12-4
j_gene: TRBJ2-5

CDR3nt: TGCAGCGTTGGTAAACCCGGGGAGCTGTTTTTT
CDR3aa: CSVGKPGELFF
abundance: -
d_gene: -
v_gene: TRBV29-1
j_gene: TRBJ2-2

CDR3nt: TGTGCCAGCAGCGGGGGACAGGGGAATGGCTACACCTTC
CDR3aa: CASSGGQGNGYTF
abundance: few
d_gene: TRBD1
v_gene: TRBV9
j_gene: TRBJ1-2

CDR3nt: TGCAGTGCTAGAGATGGGGGGAAAAACATTCAGTACTTC
CDR3aa: CSARDGGKNIQYF
abundance: few
d_gene: -
v_gene: TRBV20-1
j_gene: TRBJ2-4

CDR3nt: TGTGCCAGCAGCTTCAAGCGGGGGGCCCGAACCGGGGAGCTGTTTTTT
CDR3aa: CASSFKRGARTGELFF
abundance: -
d_gene: TRBD2
v_gene: TRBV7-6
j_gene: TRBJ2-2

CDR3nt: TGTGCCAGCCCCCCCTTGGGGACAGGGAAGCCAGATACGCAGTATTTT
CDR3aa: CASPPLGTGKPDTQYF
abundance: -
d_gene: TRBD1
v_gene: TRBV12-3/TRBV12-4
j_gene: TRBJ2-3

CDR3nt: TGTGCCAGCAGCCCGACAGGCCTACTCTCTGGGGCCAACGTCCTGACTTTC
CDR3aa: CASSPTGLLSGANVLTF
abundance: -
d_gene: -
v_gene: TRBV12-3/TRBV12-4
j_gene: TRBJ2-6

CDR3nt: TGCGCCAGCAGCTTGGGGTACAGAAATGGAAACACCATATATTTT
CDR3aa: CASSLGYRNGNTIYF
abundance: -
d_gene: -
v_gene: TRBV5-1
j_gene: TRBJ1-3

CDR3nt: TGTGCCAGCAGCATACCTAGACAGGGGGGTACTGAAGCTTTCTTT
CDR3aa: CASSIPRQGGTEAFF
abundance: -
d_gene: TRBD1
v_gene: TRBV11-2
j_gene: TRBJ1-1

CDR3nt: TGTGCCAGCAGTGTACAGGTGGGACGCAATGAGCAGTTCTTC
CDR3aa: CASSVQVGRNEQFF
abundance: -
d_gene: -
v_gene: TRBV25-1
j_gene: TRBJ2-1

CDR3nt: TGCGCCAGCAGCTTGGGACTAGCAAAAGGAGATACGCAGTATTTT
CDR3aa: CASSLGLAKGDTQYF
abundance: few
d_gene: TRBD2
v_gene: TRBV5-1
j_gene: TRBJ2-3

CDR3nt: TGCAGTGCCAGTTCCCAGGGAAGGACCAGAATCACAGATACGCAGTATTTT
CDR3aa: CSASSQGRTRITDTQYF
abundance: -
d_gene: -
v_gene: TRBV20-1
j_gene: TRBJ2-3

CDR3nt: TGTGCCAGCAGTGAACGGGCGGGACGACCTCGGAATCAGCCCCAGCATTTT
CDR3aa: CASSERAGRPRNQPQHF
abundance: -
d_gene: -
v_gene: TRBV2
j_gene: TRBJ1-5

CDR3nt: TGTGCCAGCAGCCAGCAATCCGGATCTAACTATGGCTACACCTTC
CDR3aa: CASSQQSGSNYGYTF
abundance: -
d_gene: -
v_gene: TRBV7-2
j_gene: TRBJ1-2

CDR3nt: TGTGCCAGCAGCCTCCCTGCGGGGGGAAACTACAATGAGCAGTTCTTC
CDR3aa: CASSLPAGGNYNEQFF
abundance: many
d_gene: TRBD2
v_gene: TRBV11-2
j_gene: TRBJ2-1

CDR3nt: TGTGCCAGCAGCTTAGCGATGGGTGGGGGCTACGAGCAGTACTTC
CDR3aa: CASSLAMGGGYEQYF
abundance: -
d_gene: -
v_gene: TRBV7-7
j_gene: TRBJ2-7